This TCR beta chain was profiled in a study of blood T cell repertoires in COVID-19. Study-level information: Collection of acute and convalescent COVID-19 samples took place in the United States, Italy and Spain.

This table comes from immunoSEQ multiplex PCR, and its TCRdb copy is limited to in-frame clones, with some not included. The sample yields approximately 51,000 clones, 70% to 90% seen once. The CDR3 consists of 13 residues. The germline CDR1 and CDR2 sequences are SGHTA and FQGTGA. The V gene lost 5 bases and the J gene lost 1 base, with 7 bases spanning the gap. This clonotype was sampled from a man aged 40-55 years with active COVID-19. Sequencing used peripheral blood. V gene TRBV7-3 combines with J gene TRBJ2-3; unclear D gene. The CDR3 nucleotides read TGTGCCAGCAGCCGTGTCGGCACAGATACGCAGTATTTT. It is translated as CASSRVGTDTQYF. Supplemented by reference TRBV7-3 and TRBJ2-3, the full variable domain reads GAGVSQTPSNKVTEKGKYVELRCDPISGHTALYWYRQSLGQGPEFLIYFQGTGAADDSGLPNDRFFAVRPEGSVSTLKIQRTERGDSAVYLCASSRVGTDTQYFGPGTRLTVL.